The 9 T cell receptor beta chains reported below all come from one sample, sequenced in a study of blood T cell repertoires in COVID-19. Data came from immunoSEQ multiplex PCR; TCRdb stores just in-frame clones and leaves some out. The sample carries 100,000 to 150,000 clones, about nine tenths recorded once. The sample taken for sequencing was peripheral blood. The receptors come from a woman in her seventies with COVID-19, enrolled during active disease.

The chain recombines TRBV18 with TRBJ1-1; D uncertain. V lost 1 base, J lost 5 bases, and 11 bases lay in between. Looked up from germline, CDR1 is KGHSH and CDR2 is LQKENI. The CDR3 extends over 14 amino acids. This chain's CDR3 is CASSPLVGETEAFF. In nucleotides, the CDR3 is TGTGCCAGCTCACCACTCGTCGGAGAGACTGAAGCTTTCTTT.

V gene TRBV28 combines with J gene TRBJ1-4, with a weak D call TRBD1 (5 bases). The germline gives CDR1 MDHEN, CDR2 SYDVKM. V lost 11 bases and J lost 2, with 15 bases in between. The CDR3 extends over 14 amino acids. In nucleotides, the CDR3 is TGTGCCTCGACCATCGGGGGGACTAATGAAAAACTGTTTTTT. This translates into CASTIGGTNEKLFF.

CDR3: CASSPEKGFSNQPQHF. DNA for the CDR3: TGTGCCAGCAGCCCTGAGAAGGGGTTTAGCAATCAGCCCCAGCATTTT. The chain couples TRBV28 to TRBJ1-5; D perhaps matches TRBD1 (5 bases). The V end lost 6 bases, the J end lost 0 bases, and 15 bases lay between the germline ends. Germline loops: CDR1 MDHEN, CDR2 SYDVKM. CDR3 length: 16 residues.

The chain couples TRBV10-3 to TRBJ2-3, with TRBD2 matching over 14 bases. CDR1 ENHRY and CDR2 SYGVKD come from the germline V gene. CDR3 length equals 16 residues. The trim removed 10 bases at V and 0 bases at J, leaving 6 bases unmatched. CDR3 nucleotides: TGTGCCACTAGACTAGCGGGGGGGCTTAGCACAGATACGCAGTATTTT. It specifies CATRLAGGLSTDTQYF.

This clone was recorded once. The J gene is TRBJ1-1, the V gene TRBV14, with D possibly matching TRBD1 (5 bases). The germline V and J ends were trimmed by 5 bases and 1 base, with 8 bases remaining between them. The CDR3 runs to 13 residues. Germline values: CDR1 SGHDN, CDR2 FVKESK. Written as DNA, the CDR3 is TGTGCCAGCAGCTATCAGGGGAACACTGAAGCTTTCTTT. Amino acid sequence: CASSYQGNTEAFF.

The chain carries TRBV2 and TRBJ2-5, with D possibly TRBD1 on 6 matching bases. V was trimmed by 6 bases and J by 2 bases, leaving 10 bases between them. The CDR3 spans 13 residues. In germline, CDR1 is SNHLY, CDR2 FYNNEI. The CDR3 protein is CASRTGTQETQYF. In DNA, the CDR3 is TGTGCCAGCAGGACCGGGACACAAGAGACCCAGTACTTC.

This clone has more than one count but fewer than ten. The chain employs TRBV23-1 and TRBJ1-2; 8 bases align to TRBD1. TRBV23-1 is assigned to the ORF class and has an uncertain function. The CDR3 loop spans 17 amino acids. V shed 3 bases and J 4 bases; nucleotides not matched to a gene: 13. CDR3 bases: TGCGCCAGCAGTCAGTGGACAGGGTCCCCGAAGTGCTATGGCTACACCTTC. Its translation is CASSQWTGSPKCYGYTF.

CDR3 nucleotide sequence: TGTGCCAGCAGCCAGTCGGGCCTCAGGGGGCGCGGGTCACCCCTCCACTTT. Protein sequence: CASSQSGLRGRGSPLHF. The chain recombines TRBV21-1 with TRBJ1-6; the tabulated D call, TRBD1, remains unverified against the DNA. TRBV21-1 counts as a pseudogene. The CDR3 runs to 17 residues.

This clone has just one count. CDR3: CASSWGQGYGYTF. CDR3 coding DNA: TGCGCCAGCAGCTGGGGACAGGGCTATGGCTACACCTTC. This chain joins TRBV5-1 and TRBJ1-2; TRBD1 matches at 9 bases. V was pared by 3 bases and J by 4 bases, with 1 base of the junction left unmatched. The CDR3 runs 13 residues. In germline, CDR1 is SGHRS, CDR2 YFSETQ.